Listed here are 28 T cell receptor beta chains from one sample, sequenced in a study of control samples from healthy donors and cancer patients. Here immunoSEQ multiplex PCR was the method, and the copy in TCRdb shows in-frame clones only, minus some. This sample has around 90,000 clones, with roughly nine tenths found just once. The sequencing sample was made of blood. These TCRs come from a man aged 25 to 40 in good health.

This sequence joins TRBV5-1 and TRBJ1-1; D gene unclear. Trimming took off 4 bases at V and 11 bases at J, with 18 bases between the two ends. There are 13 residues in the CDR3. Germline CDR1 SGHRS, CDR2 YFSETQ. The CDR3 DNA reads TGCGCCAGCAGCCCAACCAGGTCCTTGGACGCTTTCTTT. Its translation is CASSPTRSLDAFF.

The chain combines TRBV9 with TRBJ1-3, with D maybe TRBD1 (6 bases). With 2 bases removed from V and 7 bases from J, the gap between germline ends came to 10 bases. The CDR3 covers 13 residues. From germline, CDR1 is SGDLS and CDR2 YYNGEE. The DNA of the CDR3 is TGTGCCAGCAGCGTTGCTGGGGGCAACACCATATATTTT. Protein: CASSVAGGNTIYF.

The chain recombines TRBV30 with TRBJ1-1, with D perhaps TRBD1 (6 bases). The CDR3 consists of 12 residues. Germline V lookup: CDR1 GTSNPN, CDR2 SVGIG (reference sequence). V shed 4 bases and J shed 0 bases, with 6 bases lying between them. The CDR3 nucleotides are TGTGCCTGGAACAGGGTGAACACTGAAGCTTTCTTT. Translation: CAWNRVNTEAFF. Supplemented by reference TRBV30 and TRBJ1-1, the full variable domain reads SQTIHQWPATLVQPVGSPLSLECTVEGTSNPNLYWYRQAAGRGLQLLFYSVGIGQISSEVPQNLSASRPQDRQFILSSKKLLLSDSGFYLCAWNRVNTEAFFGQGTRLTVV.

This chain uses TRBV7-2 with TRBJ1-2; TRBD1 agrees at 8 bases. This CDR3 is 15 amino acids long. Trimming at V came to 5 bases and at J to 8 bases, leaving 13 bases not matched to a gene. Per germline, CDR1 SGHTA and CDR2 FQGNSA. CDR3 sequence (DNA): TGTGCCAGCAGCGCCGACAGGGGCCCCTTAAGGGGCTACACCTTC. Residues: CASSADRGPLRGYTF.

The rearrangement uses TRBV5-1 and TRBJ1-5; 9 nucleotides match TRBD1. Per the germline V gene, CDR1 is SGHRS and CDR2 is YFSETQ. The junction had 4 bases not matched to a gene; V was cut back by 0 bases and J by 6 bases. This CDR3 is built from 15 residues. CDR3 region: CASSLGTGVSQPQHF. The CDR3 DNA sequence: TGCGCCAGCAGCTTGGGGACAGGGGTATCTCAGCCCCAGCATTTT.

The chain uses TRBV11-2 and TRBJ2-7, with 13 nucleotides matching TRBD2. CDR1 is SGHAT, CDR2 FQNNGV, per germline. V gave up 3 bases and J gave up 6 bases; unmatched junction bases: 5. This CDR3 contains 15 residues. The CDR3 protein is CASSLTSGGPAEQYF. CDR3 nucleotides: TGTGCCAGCAGCTTGACTAGCGGGGGGCCGGCCGAGCAGTACTTC.

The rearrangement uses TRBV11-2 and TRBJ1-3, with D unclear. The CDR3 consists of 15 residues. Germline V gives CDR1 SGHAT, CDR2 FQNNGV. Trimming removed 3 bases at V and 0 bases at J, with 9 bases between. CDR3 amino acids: CASSFGRSSGNTIYF. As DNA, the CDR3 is TGTGCCAGCAGCTTTGGACGGAGCTCTGGAAACACCATATATTTT.

The CDR3 bases are TGCGCCAGCAGCCAAGATGGGGAGCGGGGGGGAAGAATCCCGAACACCGGGGAGCTGTTTTTT. Its protein product is CASSQDGERGGRIPNTGELFF. The chain links TRBV4-1 to TRBJ2-2; TRBD2 agrees at 10 bases. Unmatched junction bases numbered 13, after V lost 0 bases and J lost 0 bases. Germline-derived CDR1 and CDR2 are MGHRA and YSYEKL. This CDR3 has 21 amino acids.

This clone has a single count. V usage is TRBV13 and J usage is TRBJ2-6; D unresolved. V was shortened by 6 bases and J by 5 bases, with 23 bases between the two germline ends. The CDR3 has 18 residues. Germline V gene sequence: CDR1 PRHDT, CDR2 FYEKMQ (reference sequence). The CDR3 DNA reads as TGTGCCAGCAGATTGAAGAAGCTGAGTACAAGTCGGGCCAACGTCCTGACTTTC. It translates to CASRLKKLSTSRANVLTF.

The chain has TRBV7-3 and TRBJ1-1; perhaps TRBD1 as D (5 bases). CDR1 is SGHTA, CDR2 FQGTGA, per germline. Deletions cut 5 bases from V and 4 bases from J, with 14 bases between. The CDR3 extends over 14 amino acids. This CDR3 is CASSPSGGITEAFF. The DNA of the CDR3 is TGTGCCAGCAGCCCCTCTGGGGGTATCACTGAAGCTTTCTTT.

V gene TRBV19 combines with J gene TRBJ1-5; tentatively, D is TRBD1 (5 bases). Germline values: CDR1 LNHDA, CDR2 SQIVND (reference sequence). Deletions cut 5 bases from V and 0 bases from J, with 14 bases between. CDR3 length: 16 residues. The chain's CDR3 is CASSLARGYSNQPQHF. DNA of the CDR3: TGTGCCAGTAGTCTAGCTAGGGGATATAGCAATCAGCCCCAGCATTTT.

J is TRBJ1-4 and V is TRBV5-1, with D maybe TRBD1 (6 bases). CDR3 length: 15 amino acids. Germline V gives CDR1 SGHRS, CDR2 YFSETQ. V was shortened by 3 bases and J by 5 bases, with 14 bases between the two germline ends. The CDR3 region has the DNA TGCGCCAGCAGCTCAGGACAGTCAAGGAATGAAAAACTGTTTTTT. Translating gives CASSSGQSRNEKLFF. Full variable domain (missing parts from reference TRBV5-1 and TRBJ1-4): KAGVTQTPRYLIKTRGQQVTLSCSPISGHRSVSWYQQTPGQGLQFLFEYFSETQRNKGNFPGRFSGRQFSNSRSEMNVSTLELGDSALYLCASSSGQSRNEKLFFGSGTQLSVL.

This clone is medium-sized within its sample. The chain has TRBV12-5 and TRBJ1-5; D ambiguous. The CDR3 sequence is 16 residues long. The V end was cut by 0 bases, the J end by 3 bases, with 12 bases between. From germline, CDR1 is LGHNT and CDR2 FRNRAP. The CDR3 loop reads CASGLVLGTNNQPQHF. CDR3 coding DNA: TGTGCTAGTGGTTTGGTACTAGGTACAAACAATCAGCCCCAGCATTTT.

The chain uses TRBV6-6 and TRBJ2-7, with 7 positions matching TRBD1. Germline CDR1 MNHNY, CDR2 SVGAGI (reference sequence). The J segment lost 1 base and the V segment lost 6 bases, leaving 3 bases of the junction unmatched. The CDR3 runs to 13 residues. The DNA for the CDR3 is TGTGCCAGCAGCCCGGGACAGTCCTACGAGCAGTACGTC. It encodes CASSPGQSYEQYV.

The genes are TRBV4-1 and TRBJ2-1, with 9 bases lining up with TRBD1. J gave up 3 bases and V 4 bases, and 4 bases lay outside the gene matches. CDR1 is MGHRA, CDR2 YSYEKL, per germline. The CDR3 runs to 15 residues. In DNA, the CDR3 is TGCGCCAGCAGCCCCGGACAGGGGCACTACAATGAGCAGTTCTTC. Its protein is CASSPGQGHYNEQFF.

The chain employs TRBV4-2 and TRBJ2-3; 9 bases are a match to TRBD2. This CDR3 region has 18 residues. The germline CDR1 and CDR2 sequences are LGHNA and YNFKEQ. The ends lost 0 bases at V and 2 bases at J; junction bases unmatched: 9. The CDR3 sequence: CASSQERAGGIHTDTQYF. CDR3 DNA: TGTGCCAGCAGCCAAGAGCGAGCGGGGGGTATCCACACAGATACGCAGTATTTT.

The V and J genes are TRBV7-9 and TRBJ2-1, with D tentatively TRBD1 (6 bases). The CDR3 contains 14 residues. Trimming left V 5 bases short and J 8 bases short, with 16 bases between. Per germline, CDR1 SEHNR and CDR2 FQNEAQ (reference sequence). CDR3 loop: CASSHGQLGDEQFF. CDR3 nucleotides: TGTGCCAGCAGCCACGGACAGCTTGGGGATGAGCAGTTCTTC.

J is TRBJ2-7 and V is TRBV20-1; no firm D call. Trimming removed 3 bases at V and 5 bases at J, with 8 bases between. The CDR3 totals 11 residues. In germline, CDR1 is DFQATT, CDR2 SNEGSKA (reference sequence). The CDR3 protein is CSASPQNEQYF. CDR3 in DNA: TGCAGTGCTAGCCCCCAGAACGAGCAGTACTTC.

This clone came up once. CDR3 loop: CASSLSRVSGNTIYF. CDR3 bases: TGTGCCAGCAGTTTATCCAGAGTATCTGGAAACACCATATATTTT. The chain joins TRBV28 to TRBJ1-3; unclear D gene. The ends were cut back, 1 base at V and 1 base at J, with 8 bases in the middle. The length of the CDR3 is 15 residues. Germline assignment: CDR1 MDHEN and CDR2 SYDVKM.

CDR3 bases: TGTGCCAGCAGCTTAGAAGGGAGGTCGTCACCCCTCCACTTT. Its translation: CASSLEGRSSPLHF. The chain couples TRBV11-2 to TRBJ1-6, with no clear D. The germline CDR1 and CDR2 sequences are SGHAT and FQNNGV. CDR3 length: 14 amino acids. V was cut by 0 bases and J by 10 bases, with 10 bases left in between.

In nucleotides, the CDR3 is TGTGCCAGCAGCGGACAGGGACAGGGCTATGGCTACACCTTC. It is translated as CASSGQGQGYGYTF. The chain uses TRBV7-2 and TRBJ1-2; TRBD1 matches at 9 bases. CDR3 length equals 14 residues. Germline CDR1 reads SGHTA; CDR2 reads FQGNSA. V lost 5 bases to trimming and J lost 4 bases; unmatched junction nucleotides: 5.

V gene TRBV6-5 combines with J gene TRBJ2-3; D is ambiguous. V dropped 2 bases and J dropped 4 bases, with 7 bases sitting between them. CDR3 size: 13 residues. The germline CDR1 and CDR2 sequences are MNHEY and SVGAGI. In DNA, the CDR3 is TGTGCCAGCAGTTACAGGGATCCAGATACGCAGTATTTT. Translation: CASSYRDPDTQYF.

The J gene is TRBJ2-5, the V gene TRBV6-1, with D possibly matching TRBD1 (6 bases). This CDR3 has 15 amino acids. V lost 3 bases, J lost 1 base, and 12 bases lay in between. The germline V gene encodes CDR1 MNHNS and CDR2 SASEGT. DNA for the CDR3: TGTGCCAGCAGTGATGCGACAGGTACCCAAGAGACCCAGTACTTC. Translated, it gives CASSDATGTQETQYF.

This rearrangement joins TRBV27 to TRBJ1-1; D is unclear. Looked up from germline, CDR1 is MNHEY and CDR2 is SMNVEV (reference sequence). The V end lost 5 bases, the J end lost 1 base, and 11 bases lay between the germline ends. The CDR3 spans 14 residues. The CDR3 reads CASSNGVRNTEAFF. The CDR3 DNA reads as TGTGCCAGCAGTAATGGGGTAAGGAACACTGAAGCTTTCTTT.

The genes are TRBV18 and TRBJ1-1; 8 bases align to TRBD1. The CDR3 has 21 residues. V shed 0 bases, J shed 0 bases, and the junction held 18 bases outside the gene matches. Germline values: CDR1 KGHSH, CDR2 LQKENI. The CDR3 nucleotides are TGTGCCAGCTCACCACCGATTGGTCAGTCTGGGACAGGTCGCATGAACACTGAAGCTTTCTTT. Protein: CASSPPIGQSGTGRMNTEAFF. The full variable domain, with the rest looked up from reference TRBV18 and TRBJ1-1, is NAGVMQNPRHLVRRRGQEARLRCSPMKGHSHVYWYRQLPEEGLKFMVYLQKENIIDESGMPKERFSAEFPKEGPSILRIQQVVRGDSAAYFCASSPPIGQSGTGRMNTEAFFGQGTRLTVV.

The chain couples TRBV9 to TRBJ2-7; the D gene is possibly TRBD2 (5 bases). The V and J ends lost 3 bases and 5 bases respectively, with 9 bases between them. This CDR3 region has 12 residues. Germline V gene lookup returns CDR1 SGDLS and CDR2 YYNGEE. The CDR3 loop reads CASSGEGNEQYF. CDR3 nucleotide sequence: TGTGCCAGCAGCGGAGAGGGTAACGAGCAGTACTTC.

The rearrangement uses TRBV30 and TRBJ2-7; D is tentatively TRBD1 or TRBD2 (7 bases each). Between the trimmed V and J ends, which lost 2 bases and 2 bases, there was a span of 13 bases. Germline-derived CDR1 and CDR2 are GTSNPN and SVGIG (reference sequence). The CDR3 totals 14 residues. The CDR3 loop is CAWSPGGGPYEQYF. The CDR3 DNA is TGTGCCTGGAGTCCAGGGGGGGGCCCCTACGAGCAGTACTTC.

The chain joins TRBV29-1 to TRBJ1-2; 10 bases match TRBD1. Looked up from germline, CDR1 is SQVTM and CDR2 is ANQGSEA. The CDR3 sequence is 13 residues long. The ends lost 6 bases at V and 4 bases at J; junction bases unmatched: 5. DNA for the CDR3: TGCAGCGTAGGGACAGGGGAGACCTATGGCTACACCTTC. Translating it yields CSVGTGETYGYTF.